A selection of T cell receptor beta chains follows, all from one sample in a study of blood T cell repertoires in COVID-19. TCRdb's table, derived via immunoSEQ multiplex PCR, lists solely in-frame clones and lacks some. The data contain a few hundred thousand clones, roughly 90% of them seen just once; the ten biggest clones take up 11%. Sequenced material: peripheral blood. The receptors were sampled from a woman aged 30 to 39 with COVID-19, enrolled during active disease. CDR3s include the opening cysteine and the closing phenylalanine or tryptophan. The order of the fields is V gene, J gene, clone size, D gene, CDR3 DNA, CDR3 protein. A D gene is named only where the DNA matches it firmly. Some rows mark clone size as missing; the rest say once, few, many or name a class of expanded clone.

TRBV2	TRBJ2-7	.	TRBD2	TGTGCCAGCCGACTAGCGGGAGGCAGTTCGGACCTCTACGAGCAGTACTTC	CASRLAGGSSDLYEQYF
TRBV24-1	TRBJ2-5	once	.	TGTGCCACCAGTGATTTAACAGAGCAAGAGACCCAGTACTTC	CATSDLTEQETQYF
TRBV5-4	TRBJ1-2	.	.	TGTGCCAGCAGCTGGGGGCAGACCCGCGGCTACACCTTC	CASSWGQTRGYTF
TRBV6-5	TRBJ2-1	.	TRBD2	TGTGCCAGCAGAGGACTAGGCATCAACAATGAGCAGTTCTTC	CASRGLGINNEQFF
TRBV30	TRBJ1-2	.	.	TGTGCCTGGAGTGTATCGACAGAGTATGACTATGGCTACACCTTC	CAWSVSTEYDYGYTF
TRBV15	TRBJ1-5	.	.	TGTGCCACCAGCAGAGATGCCAGGGACAATCAGCCCCAGCATTTT	CATSRDARDNQPQHF
TRBV4-1	TRBJ2-2	.	.	TGCGCCAGCAGCCTAAACGACAGAATCTTGAACACCGGGGAGCTGTTTTTT	CASSLNDRILNTGELFF
TRBV4-3	TRBJ1-4	.	.	TGCGCCAGCAGCCAAGACGGGGACTTAGTTAATGAAAAACTGTTTTTT	CASSQDGDLVNEKLFF
TRBV27	TRBJ1-4	.	TRBD1	TGTGCCAGCAGTTCACAGGGGTCGGATGAAAAACTGTTTTTT	CASSSQGSDEKLFF
TRBV5-6	TRBJ2-2	few	TRBD1	TGTGCCAGCAGCTTGGTGGACAGGTTACACGGGGAGCTGTTTTTT	CASSLVDRLHGELFF
TRBV5-1	TRBJ2-1	.	TRBD1	TGCGCCAGCAGCTTGCAGGGGGCCATTGGAAATGAGCAGTTCTTC	CASSLQGAIGNEQFF
TRBV7-2	TRBJ2-3	.	.	TGCGCTACTGTGGGGAACTTCGGGGCAGATACGCAGTATTTT	CATVGNFGADTQYF
TRBV19	TRBJ2-1	once	.	TGTGCCACCGCAGCGGGCTCCTACAATGAGCAGTTCTTC	CATAAGSYNEQFF
TRBV11-2	TRBJ1-5	.	.	TGTGCCAGCAGCTTAGGGCGGGGCAATCAGCCCCAGCATTTT	CASSLGRGNQPQHF